The 32 T cell receptor beta chains below come from one sample, sequenced in a study of T cell responses to AZD1222 COVID-19 vaccine. TCRdb keeps only in-frame clones here, not all; method: immunoSEQ multiplex PCR. The sample yields around 120,000 clones, 92% seen once. The sequenced sample was peripheral blood, obtained on day 0 of AZD1222 vaccination. The receptors originated from an adult in good health.

CDR3 protein: CASSLRETGGEKLFF. Here the CDR3 DNA reads TGTGCCAGCAGCTTGAGGGAGACAGGGGGGGAAAAACTGTTTTTT. This sequence joins TRBV5-8 and TRBJ1-4; the match to TRBD1 covers 9 bases. This CDR3 has 15 amino acids. Per the germline V gene, CDR1 is SGHTS and CDR2 is YDEGEE. Germline trimming cut 1 base from V and 8 bases from J; bases unmatched to any gene: 6.

V gene TRBV6-2 or TRBV6-3 combines with J gene TRBJ2-5, with 7 nucleotides matching TRBD1. The CDR3 sequence is 17 residues long. Losses at the gene ends were 5 bases for V and 5 bases for J; bases not matched to a gene: 17. CDR1 and CDR2 from the germline V gene are MNHEY and SVGEGT. In nucleotides, the CDR3 is TGTGCCAGCAGTACCCCCTCCGGGACAGTCGACTGGGAGACCCAGTACTTC. Its protein is CASSTPSGTVDWETQYF.

CDR3 protein: CARPPPGQGNTGELFF. CDR3 nucleotide sequence: TGCGCCAGACCTCCCCCGGGACAGGGGAACACCGGGGAGCTGTTTTTT. The rearrangement joins TRBV23-1 to TRBJ2-2; 9 bases fit TRBD1. TRBV23-1 is an ORF for which the function is uncertain. The V and J ends lost 9 bases and 1 base, in that order; junction bases with no gene match: 9. This CDR3 is 16 amino acids long.

This clone was detected only once. The V and J genes are TRBV4-3 and TRBJ2-2, with 15 bases matching TRBD2. The germline CDR1 and CDR2 sequences are LGHNA and YSLEER. J gave up 4 bases and V 1 base, and 4 bases lay outside the gene matches. The CDR3 has 18 amino acids. In DNA, the CDR3 is TGCGCCAGCAGCCAAGGGACTAGCGGGGGGGCCATCACCGGGGAGCTGTTTTTT. Protein sequence: CASSQGTSGGAITGELFF.

The chain couples TRBV7-8 to TRBJ2-7; tentatively, D is TRBD1 (5 bases). Germline CDR1 reads SGHVS; CDR2 reads FQNEAQ. V gave up 5 bases and J gave up 6 bases, with 11 bases separating them. This CDR3 contains 12 residues. In DNA, the CDR3 is TGTGCCAGCAGCCTTGACAGCCCCGAGCAGTACTTC. Translation gives CASSLDSPEQYF. The full variable domain, rest sourced from reference TRBV7-8 and TRBJ2-7, is GAGVSQSPRYKVAKRGQDVALRCDPISGHVSLFWYQQALGQGPEFLTYFQNEAQLDKSGLPSDRFFAERPEGSVSTLKIQRTQQEDSAVYLCASSLDSPEQYFGPGTRLTVT.

The genes are TRBV7-9 and TRBJ2-1; D remains ambiguous. The CDR3 has 13 amino acids. Trimming cost V 8 bases and J 0 bases, with 8 bases left between them. Looked up from germline, CDR1 is SEHNR and CDR2 is FQNEAQ (reference sequence). In DNA form, the CDR3 reads TGTGCCAGCGACCCGAACTCCTACAATGAGCAGTTCTTC. This translates into CASDPNSYNEQFF.

The V gene is TRBV27, the J gene TRBJ2-7; tentative D call: TRBD2 (7 bases). The CDR3 covers 15 residues. Trimming shortened V by 6 bases and J by 4 bases, and 19 bases separated the two germline ends. CDR1 and CDR2 from the germline V gene are MNHEY and SMNVEV (reference sequence). For the CDR3, the DNA is TGTGCCAGCAGCCCCGCTGGGGGGGCGAAGTACGAGCAGTACTTC. Its protein product is CASSPAGGAKYEQYF.

This chain links TRBV27 with TRBJ2-2, with D hard to call. CDR3 length: 17 amino acids. Germline V gene data show CDR1 as MNHEY and CDR2 as SMNVEV (reference sequence). V shed 6 bases and J shed 1 base, with 18 bases lying between them. In DNA form, the CDR3 reads TGTGCCAGCAGAATATCCACACCGCCAGGGAACACCGGGGAGCTGTTTTTT. It codes for CASRISTPPGNTGELFF.

This chain uses TRBV11-2 with TRBJ2-5; the D gene is possibly TRBD2 (6 bases). Looked up from germline, CDR1 is SGHAT and CDR2 is FQNNGV. The V and J ends lost 5 bases and 1 base respectively, with 14 bases between them. CDR3 length: 15 amino acids. The CDR3 DNA follows: TGTGCCAGCAGCAGCGGGCGGGTGATCCAAGAGACCCAGTACTTC. Translation: CASSSGRVIQETQYF.

This chain connects TRBV19 to TRBJ1-2; weak D call: TRBD1 (6 bases). Trimming pared 8 bases from V and 2 bases from J, leaving 15 bases between. CDR3 length equals 14 residues. Per germline, CDR1 LNHDA and CDR2 SQIVND (reference sequence). The CDR3 loop is CASSGDGRNYGYTF. CDR3 DNA: TGTGCCAGTTCAGGGGACGGCAGAAACTATGGCTACACCTTC.

This clone was counted between two and nine times. This chain uses TRBV4-1 with TRBJ2-7; D gene ambiguous. The germline V gene has CDR1 MGHRA and CDR2 YSYEKL. V lost 0 bases, J lost 3 bases, and 15 bases lay in between. The CDR3 loop spans 16 amino acids. The CDR3 spells CASSQEGHRIYYEQYF. The DNA for the CDR3 is TGCGCCAGCAGCCAAGAAGGCCATAGAATCTACTACGAGCAGTACTTC.

The chain links TRBV15 to TRBJ2-1; the D gene is possibly TRBD2 (6 bases). The CDR3 loop spans 15 amino acids. Looked up from germline, CDR1 is LNHNV and CDR2 is YYDKDF (reference sequence). Trimming stripped 5 bases from V and 9 bases from J, with 20 bases between. The DNA of the CDR3 is TGTGCCACCAGCGCCGCGGGGTCCGTTTCATTTGAGCAGTTCTTC. Translating it yields CATSAAGSVSFEQFF. Looking up the rest from reference TRBV15 and TRBJ2-1 gives the full variable domain: DAMVIQNPRYQVTQFGKPVTLSCSQTLNHNVMYWYQQKSSQAPKLLFHYYDKDFNNEADTPDNFQSRRPNTSFCFLDIRSPGLGDTAMYLCATSAAGSVSFEQFFGPGTRLTVL.

This chain joins TRBV18 and TRBJ1-1, with D tentatively TRBD1 (6 bases). Germline values: CDR1 KGHSH, CDR2 LQKENI. Trimming took 4 bases from V and 8 from J, leaving 14 bases between them. The CDR3 extends over 13 amino acids. CDR3 DNA sequence: TGTGCCAGCTCACTTAACTCCAGGGGCGAAGCTTTCTTT. It specifies CASSLNSRGEAFF.

V is TRBV5-4 and J is TRBJ2-3; no definite D call. Germline CDR1 is SGHNT and CDR2 is YYREEE (reference sequence). This CDR3 is built from 13 residues. Trimming shortened V by 2 bases and J by 5 bases, and 9 bases separated the two germline ends. The CDR3 region is CASSFGRRDTQYF. CDR3 bases: TGTGCCAGCAGCTTTGGACGGAGAGATACGCAGTATTTT.

The rearrangement uses TRBV7-2 and TRBJ1-2, with a tentative D call TRBD1 (5 bases). Germline-derived CDR1 and CDR2 are SGHTA and FQGNSA. The CDR3 is made up of 15 amino acids. The V and J ends lost 4 bases and 1 base respectively, with 13 bases between them. This chain's CDR3 is CASSSGRGDNYGYTF. The CDR3, as DNA: TGTGCCAGCAGCTCTGGGAGGGGAGATAACTATGGCTACACCTTC. Full variable domain (outside the CDR3, taken from reference TRBV7-2 and TRBJ1-2): GAGVSQSPSNKVTEKGKDVELRCDPISGHTALYWYRQSLGQGLEFLIYFQGNSAPDKSGLPSDRFSAERTGGSVSTLTIQRTQQEDSAVYLCASSSGRGDNYGYTFGSGTRLTVV.

The chain is built from TRBV3-1 (or the pseudogene TRBV3-2) and TRBJ2-7; D is perhaps TRBD2 (6 bases). Germline V gives CDR1 LGHDT, CDR2 YNNKEL (reference sequence). The CDR3 extends over 12 amino acids. V lost 4 bases and J lost 4, with 8 bases in between. CDR3 in DNA: TGTGCCAGCAGCCCCCGGGGGTACGAGCAGTACTTC. It is translated as CASSPRGYEQYF.

The chain is built from TRBV30 and TRBJ1-4; D unresolved. Between the trimmed V and J ends, which lost 8 bases and 7 bases, there was a span of 17 bases. CDR1 and CDR2 from the germline V gene are GTSNPN and SVGIG (reference sequence). The CDR3 is 13 residues long. The CDR3 DNA is TGTGCCGCCTCTACCGTTGTAGGTGAAAAACTGTTTTTT. It encodes CAASTVVGEKLFF.

This chain joins TRBV2 and TRBJ2-7; D is possibly TRBD2 (6 bases). Per germline, CDR1 SNHLY and CDR2 FYNNEI. V lost 6 bases, J lost 0 bases, and 12 bases lay in between. This CDR3 has 14 residues. The CDR3 DNA reads as TGTGCCAGCAGCCGGGACTCAAACTCCTACGAGCAGTACTTC. Residues: CASSRDSNSYEQYF.

This chain joins TRBV5-6 and TRBJ2-1; no reliable D call. Trimming pared 2 bases from V and 7 bases from J, leaving 7 bases between. The CDR3 has 12 residues. Germline assignment: CDR1 SGHDT and CDR2 YYEEEE. The CDR3 reads CASSFAENEQFF. The CDR3 DNA sequence: TGTGCCAGCAGCTTTGCGGAGAATGAGCAGTTCTTC.

This chain joins TRBV6-6 and TRBJ1-2; D is uncertain. The CDR3 consists of 12 residues. V was clipped by 10 bases and J by 3 bases, with 12 bases between them. The germline CDR1 and CDR2 sequences are MNHNY and SVGAGI (reference sequence). The DNA of the CDR3 is TGTGCCACCTCCCCAAGAGACTATGGCTACACCTTC. Protein product: CATSPRDYGYTF.

The gene calls are TRBV7-2 and TRBJ1-1; D unresolved. This CDR3 has 14 amino acids. The V and J ends lost 2 bases and 0 bases respectively, with 7 bases between them. From germline, CDR1 is SGHTA and CDR2 FQGNSA. CDR3 bases: TGTGCCAGCAGCTTACTCGTTTTGAACACTGAAGCTTTCTTT. Translating it yields CASSLLVLNTEAFF. Variable domain in full (rest from reference TRBV7-2 and TRBJ1-1): GAGVSQSPSNKVTEKGKDVELRCDPISGHTALYWYRQSLGQGLEFLIYFQGNSAPDKSGLPSDRFSAERTGGSVSTLTIQRTQQEDSAVYLCASSLLVLNTEAFFGQGTRLTVV.

V and J are TRBV10-3 and TRBJ1-6; no definite D call. In germline, CDR1 is ENHRY, CDR2 SYGVKD. Deletions cut 2 bases from V and 0 bases from J, with 11 bases between. This CDR3 spans 17 amino acids. In DNA, the CDR3 is TGTGCCATCAGTGAGATGGCAGCGAGCTCCTATAATTCACCCCTCCACTTT. The encoded protein is CAISEMAASSYNSPLHF.

This sequence joins TRBV3-1 (or the pseudogene TRBV3-2) and TRBJ1-1; D unresolved. Germline V CDR1 and CDR2: LGHDT, YNNKEL (reference sequence). The V end lost 0 bases, the J end lost 8 bases, and 19 bases lay between the germline ends. This CDR3 spans 16 amino acids. The CDR3 protein is CASSQERTLTGKEAFF. In nucleotides, the CDR3 is TGTGCCAGCAGCCAAGAGAGAACGTTAACGGGGAAAGAAGCTTTCTTT.

The rearrangement links TRBV28 to TRBJ2-7, with TRBD1 as a possible D gene (6 bases). The CDR3 has 12 residues. V was trimmed by 3 bases and J by 11 bases, leaving 14 bases between them. Germline V lookup: CDR1 MDHEN, CDR2 SYDVKM. CDR3 coding DNA: TGTGCCAGCAGTTTTTCAGGGGCCCAAGAGTACTTC. Residues: CASSFSGAQEYF. Full variable domain (outside the CDR3, taken from reference TRBV28 and TRBJ2-7): DVKVTQSSRYLVKRTGEKVFLECVQDMDHENMFWYRQDPGLGLRLIYFSYDVKMKEKGDIPEGYSVSREKKERFSLILESASTNQTSMYLCASSFSGAQEYFGPGTRLTVT.

The gene calls are TRBV28 and TRBJ1-1; a possible D gene is TRBD1 (6 bases). Per germline, CDR1 MDHEN and CDR2 SYDVKM. With 7 bases removed from V and 1 base from J, the gap between germline ends came to 13 bases. This CDR3 is 14 amino acids long. CDR3 DNA sequence: TGTGCCAGCACGATGACAGGAGGGAACACTGAAGCTTTCTTT. Its translation: CASTMTGGNTEAFF.

This chain uses TRBV13 with TRBJ1-5; TRBD1 agrees at 8 bases. Germline V gene sequence: CDR1 PRHDT, CDR2 FYEKMQ (reference sequence). The CDR3 totals 18 residues. Unmatched junction bases numbered 12, after V lost 3 bases and J lost 2 bases. The CDR3, as DNA: TGTGCCAGCAGCTTGGGACAGGTAGTAGGCCGCGGCAATCAGCCCCAGCATTTT. Translated, it gives CASSLGQVVGRGNQPQHF. Looking up the rest from reference TRBV13 and TRBJ1-5 gives the full variable domain: AAGVIQSPRHLIKEKRETATLKCYPIPRHDTVYWYQQGPGQDPQFLISFYEKMQSDKGSIPDRFSAQQFSDYHSELNMSSLELGDSALYFCASSLGQVVGRGNQPQHFGDGTRLSIL.

This rearrangement joins TRBV4-1 to TRBJ1-2; D gene ambiguous. CDR1 is MGHRA, CDR2 YSYEKL, per germline. V dropped 2 bases and J dropped 2 bases, with 18 bases sitting between them. The CDR3 length is 17 residues. CDR3 residues: CASSQPTALKANYGYTF. In DNA, the CDR3 is TGCGCCAGCAGCCAACCTACCGCGCTAAAGGCGAACTATGGCTACACCTTC.

V is TRBV29-1 and J is TRBJ2-7; no clear D gene. The CDR3 runs 14 residues. CDR1 SQVTM and CDR2 ANQGSEA come from the germline V gene. Trimming pared 2 bases from V and 4 bases from J, leaving 15 bases between. The CDR3 DNA follows: TGCAGCGTTGAATATTCCCCCAAGGGTTACGAGCAGTACTTC. It specifies CSVEYSPKGYEQYF.

V gene TRBV3-1 (or the pseudogene TRBV3-2) combines with J gene TRBJ2-7; D not resolved. V was cut by 8 bases and J by 0 bases, with 11 bases left in between. The CDR3 is 13 residues long. Germline CDR1 LGHDT, CDR2 YNNKEL (reference sequence). The CDR3 nucleotides read TGTGCCAGCCTTTCCCCGAGCTCCTACGAGCAGTACTTC. Residues: CASLSPSSYEQYF.

The rearrangement uses TRBV6-2 or TRBV6-3 and TRBJ2-1; the match to TRBD2 covers 12 bases. CDR3 length: 15 residues. Germline-derived CDR1 and CDR2 are MNHEY and SVGEGT. J gave up 6 bases and V 5 bases, and 5 bases lay outside the gene matches. The CDR3 region has the DNA TGTGCCAGCAGTCAGGGACTAGCGGGCTTCAATGAGCAGTTCTTC. This gives the protein CASSQGLAGFNEQFF.

V and J are TRBV28 and TRBJ1-6; D gene uncertain. This CDR3 has 15 amino acids. Between the trimmed V and J ends, which lost 5 bases and 6 bases, there was a span of 14 bases. Germline CDR1 and CDR2: MDHEN and SYDVKM. CDR3 coding DNA: TGTGCCAGCAGTCGCCCCCCCAGTGGTAATTCACCCCTCCACTTT. Amino acids: CASSRPPSGNSPLHF.

This chain links TRBV6-2 or TRBV6-3 with TRBJ2-1; D gene ambiguous. The CDR3 length is 13 residues. Deletions cut 2 bases from V and 6 bases from J, with 8 bases between. Germline CDR1 reads MNHEY; CDR2 reads SVGEGT. The CDR3 loop is CASSYGSPNEQFF. CDR3 in DNA: TGTGCCAGCAGTTACGGCTCCCCCAATGAGCAGTTCTTC.